The subject of this entry is one TCR beta chain. As originally analysed: It was from reference gene primer amplification that nucleated cell counts were estimated. Method: immunoSEQ multiplex PCR; TCRdb's copy keeps in-frame clones and lacks some. V, J and clone size derive from that table, while D and trimming were established from the DNA sequence. Here the sample spans about 68,000 clones, roughly 85% being singletons. The sample belongs to a study of blood T cell repertoires in COVID-19. About the research overall: T cells, B-cell-depleted T cells, or PBMCs supplied cDNA or gDNA.

Trimming cost V 2 bases and J 3 bases, with 11 bases left between them. Germline CDR1 reads MNHNS; CDR2 reads SASEGT. This CDR3 contains 15 residues. This chain links TRBV6-1 with TRBJ1-3; D possibly corresponds to TRBD1 (6 bases). The sequence derives from a woman aged 50 to 60 with COVID-19, enrolled during active disease. Sample: peripheral blood. Written as DNA, the CDR3 is TGTGCCAGCAGTGAAAGGGGGGGCCGTGGAAACACCATATATTTT. Its translation is CASSERGGRGNTIYF.